A single sample gave rise to the 22 T cell receptor beta chains below, sequenced in a study of human T cells and chemical hapten exposure. Time point described: patch test 3, about 24 weeks after DPC sensitization. Treatment denoted: therapeutic diphenylcyclopropenone sensitization with weekly scalp DPC. TCRdb independently ran MiXCR on the RACE reads; one entry per CDR3 protein. The sample holds some 110,000 distinct CDR3 sequences, roughly 12% seen once. The sample was whole blood, taken in connection with sensitization to the hapten diphenylcyclopropenone (DPC). Receptors originate from a woman between 45 and 60 years old with alopecia areata. Some clones in this sample may be carry-over from other donors' samples.

This rearrangement joins TRBV12-3 or TRBV12-4 to TRBJ2-6; tentatively, D is TRBD1 (6 bases). V lost 2 bases to trimming and J lost 2 bases, with 7 bases between them. The length of the CDR3 is 15 residues. CDR3 sequence reads: CASSLWGPGANVLTF. Written as DNA, the CDR3 is TGTGCCAGCAGTTTATGGGGGCCTGGGGCCAACGTCCTGACTTTC.

This chain uses TRBV14 with TRBJ2-1, with 7 bases lining up with TRBD2. The length of the CDR3 is 16 residues. Trimming removed 0 bases from V and 10 bases from J; junction bases left unmatched: 12. Germline V gene sequence: CDR1 SGHDN, CDR2 FVKESK. The CDR3 protein is CASSQDITSDVWEQFF. CDR3 coding DNA: TGTGCCAGCAGCCAAGATATTACTAGCGACGTGTGGGAGCAGTTCTTC.

This clonotype was detected a few times. The V call is TRBV5-6, the J call TRBJ1-3; TRBD1 matches 7 bases. This CDR3 contains 17 residues. Germline-derived CDR1 and CDR2 are SGHDT and YYEEEE. The V gene end was trimmed by 3 bases and the J gene end by 0 bases; junction bases not matched to a gene: 9. CDR3 amino acids: CASSWGQKIYSGNTIYF. As DNA, the CDR3 is TGTGCCAGCAGCTGGGGACAGAAAATATACTCTGGAAACACCATATATTTT.

This clonotype has only a few counts. V usage is TRBV6-6 and J usage is TRBJ2-7; D could derive from TRBD1 or TRBD2 (5 bases each). V lost 0 bases and J lost 1, with 13 bases in between. The CDR3 sequence is 16 residues long. Germline CDR1 is MNHNY and CDR2 is SVGAGI (reference sequence). The CDR3 here is CASSYSGVPNSYEQYF. The CDR3 DNA is TGTGCCAGCAGTTACTCGGGGGTCCCCAATTCCTACGAGCAGTACTTC.

This clonotype has a handful of counts. The chain joins TRBV27 to TRBJ2-1; D call uncertain. This CDR3 has 12 residues. The V gene lost 5 bases and the J gene lost 7 bases, with 9 bases spanning the gap. Germline V CDR1 and CDR2: MNHEY, SMNVEV (reference sequence). The CDR3 DNA reads as TGTGCCAGCAGTCAATCGGTGAATGAGCAGTTCTTC. As protein: CASSQSVNEQFF.

This clonotype has more than one count but fewer than ten. This chain joins TRBV28 and TRBJ2-3; no definite D call. The CDR3 sequence is 17 residues long. The germline V and J ends were trimmed by 2 bases and 2 bases, with 17 bases remaining between them. The germline V gene has CDR1 MDHEN and CDR2 SYDVKM. CDR3 region: CASSLIGAFSDTDTQYF. CDR3 sequence (DNA): TGTGCCAGCAGTTTAATCGGAGCCTTTTCGGACACAGATACGCAGTATTTT.

The rearrangement uses TRBV3-1 and TRBJ1-3; no clear D. CDR1 and CDR2 from the germline V gene are LGHDT and YNNKEL (reference sequence). Trimming removed 0 bases from V and 0 bases from J, with 12 bases in between. This CDR3 comprises 17 residues. The CDR3 region has the DNA TGTGCCAGCAGCCAAGAGGATCCGTTTTCCTCTGGAAACACCATATATTTT. It yields the protein CASSQEDPFSSGNTIYF. Combining the CDR3 with reference TRBV3-1 and TRBJ1-3 gives the whole variable domain DTAVSQTPKYLVTQMGNDKSIKCEQNLGHDTMYWYKQDSKKFLKIMFSYNNKELIINETVPNRFSPKSPDKAHLNLHINSLELGDSAVYFCASSQEDPFSSGNTIYFGEGSWLTVV.

This clonotype was observed many times. The chain combines TRBV12-3 or TRBV12-4 with TRBJ2-7; no definite D call. V was clipped by 5 bases and J by 5 bases, with 16 bases between them. This CDR3 is built from 14 residues. The CDR3 bases are TGTGCCAGCAGTCCCGGCGGCGTACGGGACGAGCAGTACTTC. This gives the protein CASSPGGVRDEQYF.

In this sample, this clonotype turned up many times. This chain uses TRBV27 with TRBJ2-7; 8 bases map to TRBD2. CDR1 and CDR2 from the germline V gene are MNHEY and SMNVEV (reference sequence). The J segment lost 3 bases and the V segment lost 6 bases, leaving 1 base of the junction unmatched. The CDR3 is 12 amino acids. The CDR3 here is CASRSGGYEQYF. In nucleotides, the CDR3 is TGTGCCAGCAGAAGCGGGGGCTACGAGCAGTACTTC.

The chain joins TRBV12-3 or TRBV12-4 to TRBJ2-5; D gene ambiguous. V was trimmed by 8 bases and J by 4 bases, leaving 11 bases between them. The CDR3 is 12 amino acids. CDR3 coding DNA: TGTGCCAGCCGAGTGAGAGGAGAGACCCAGTACTTC. This encodes CASRVRGETQYF.

The rearrangement links TRBV7-8 to TRBJ2-2; 7 nucleotides agree with TRBD1. CDR1 is SGHVS and CDR2 is FQNEAQ in the germline V gene. The CDR3 has 15 amino acids. J gave up 5 bases and V 1 base, and 4 bases lay outside the gene matches. CDR3 region: CASSLGTGRTGELFF. The DNA of the CDR3 is TGTGCCAGCAGCTTAGGGACAGGACGGACCGGGGAGCTGTTTTTT.

This clonotype was detected a few times. The rearrangement joins TRBV9 to TRBJ2-3; 7 bases line up with TRBD1. Germline trimming cut 3 bases from V and 1 base from J; bases unmatched to any gene: 8. CDR3 size: 16 residues. Germline V gives CDR1 SGDLS, CDR2 YYNGEE. The CDR3 DNA reads TGTGCCAGCAGCGCTCGACAGGGTAGCGGCACAGATACGCAGTATTTT. As protein: CASSARQGSGTDTQYF.

This clonotype was seen repeatedly, ten times or more. V gene TRBV28 combines with J gene TRBJ1-4, with D uncertain. The germline gives CDR1 MDHEN, CDR2 SYDVKM. The CDR3 covers 12 residues. The V gene lost 5 bases and the J gene lost 4 bases, with 5 bases spanning the gap. The CDR3 here is CASSPYNEKLFF. The CDR3 bases are TGTGCCAGCAGTCCGTATAATGAAAAACTGTTTTTT.

CDR3 protein: CATSPSTQYF. DNA for the CDR3: TGTGCTACTAGCCCCAGTACGCAGTATTTT. The chain recombines TRBV11-2 with TRBJ2-3; D perhaps matches TRBD2 (6 bases). The CDR3 totals 10 residues. The germline CDR1 and CDR2 sequences are SGHAT and FQNNGV.

This clonotype appeared a few times. The rearrangement uses TRBV12-5 and TRBJ2-1; D is possibly TRBD2 (7 bases). This CDR3 region has 13 residues. The germline V gene encodes CDR1 LGHNT and CDR2 FRNRAP. Trimming pared 7 bases from V and 9 bases from J, leaving 16 bases between. The CDR3 DNA follows: TGTGCTAGTGCCGGTGGGGGGGGGGCTGAGCAGTTCTTC. This gives the protein CASAGGGGAEQFF.

This clonotype appeared many times. V and J are TRBV12-3 or TRBV12-4 and TRBJ2-1; the D call may be TRBD1 or TRBD2 (5 bases each). Trimming took 6 bases from V and 7 from J, leaving 19 bases between them. The CDR3 spans 15 residues. CDR3 residues: CASRPGRVLRNEQFF. The CDR3 DNA reads TGTGCCAGCAGGCCGGGACGGGTTCTTAGGAATGAGCAGTTCTTC.

Concerning this clonotype itself: An end of the junction does not agree with germline; a read error may underlie this. The chain recombines TRBV29-1 with TRBJ2-3, with unresolved D. Germline V lookup: CDR1 SQVTM, CDR2 ANQGSEA. The CDR3 totals 12 residues. CDR3 sequence reads: CGVYTQVDTQYF. Written as DNA, the CDR3 is TGCGGCGTTTATACCCAGGTAGATACGCAGTATTTT.

This clonotype was detected only a few times. This chain links TRBV29-1 with TRBJ2-5; the D gene could be TRBD1 or TRBD2 (6 bases each). The ends were cut back, 5 bases at V and 4 bases at J, with 14 bases in the middle. The CDR3 is 13 amino acids. CDR1 and CDR2 from the germline V gene are SQVTM and ANQGSEA. This CDR3 reads CSVLGGSGETQYF. The CDR3 region has the DNA TGCAGCGTTCTAGGGGGGAGTGGAGAGACCCAGTACTTC. The full variable domain, with the rest looked up from reference TRBV29-1 and TRBJ2-5, is SAVISQKPSRDICQRGTSLTIQCQVDSQVTMMFWYRQQPGQSLTLIATANQGSEATYESGFVIDKFPISRPNLTFSTLTVSNMSPEDSSIYLCSVLGGSGETQYFGPGTRLLVL.

The chain is built from TRBV5-4 and TRBJ2-5; 8 positions match TRBD2. The CDR3 totals 14 residues. Losses at the gene ends were 4 bases for V and 3 bases for J; bases not matched to a gene: 5. From germline, CDR1 is SGHNT and CDR2 YYREEE (reference sequence). CDR3 sequence reads: CASSMGLEKETQYF. The DNA of the CDR3 is TGTGCCAGCAGCATGGGACTAGAGAAAGAGACCCAGTACTTC.

The rearrangement joins TRBV5-1 to TRBJ2-3, with TRBD2 as a possible D gene (5 bases). Trimming left V 7 bases short and J 0 bases short, with 12 bases between. The CDR3 is 14 amino acids. Germline CDR1 reads SGHRS; CDR2 reads YFSETQ. The CDR3 region has the DNA TGCGCCAGCGAAACGGGGTTTAGCACAGATACGCAGTATTTT. Protein product: CASETGFSTDTQYF.

There are many counts of this clonotype. CDR3 loop: CSVLQGADTQYF. As DNA, the CDR3 is TGCAGCGTTCTCCAGGGCGCAGATACGCAGTATTTT. The rearrangement links TRBV29-1 to TRBJ2-3, with D possibly TRBD1 on 5 matching bases. Germline lookup yields CDR1 SQVTM and CDR2 ANQGSEA. The CDR3 runs 12 residues. Trimming left V 5 bases short and J 4 bases short, with 10 bases between.

V and J are TRBV20-1 and TRBJ2-1; 8 bases fit TRBD2. The CDR3 contains 17 residues. V dropped 1 base and J dropped 5; count of bases not matched to a gene: 13. Germline V CDR1 and CDR2: DFQATT, SNEGSKA (reference sequence). The CDR3 bases are TGCAGTGCTAGAGCGGACGGCCGGGGGGGCAGGAACAATGAGCAGTTCTTC. Its translation: CSARADGRGGRNNEQFF.